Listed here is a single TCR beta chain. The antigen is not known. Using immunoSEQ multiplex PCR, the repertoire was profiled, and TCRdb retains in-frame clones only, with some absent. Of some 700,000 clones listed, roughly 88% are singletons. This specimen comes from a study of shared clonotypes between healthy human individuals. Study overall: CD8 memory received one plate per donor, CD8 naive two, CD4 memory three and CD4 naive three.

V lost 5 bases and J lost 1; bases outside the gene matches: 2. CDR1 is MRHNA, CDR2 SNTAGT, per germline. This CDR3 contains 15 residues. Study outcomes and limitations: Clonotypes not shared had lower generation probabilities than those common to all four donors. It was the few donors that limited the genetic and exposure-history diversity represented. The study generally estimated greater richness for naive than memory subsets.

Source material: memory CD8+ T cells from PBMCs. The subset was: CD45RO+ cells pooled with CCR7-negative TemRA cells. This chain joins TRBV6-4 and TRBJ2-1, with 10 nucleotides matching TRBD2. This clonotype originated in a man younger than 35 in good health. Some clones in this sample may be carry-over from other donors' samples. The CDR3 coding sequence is TGTGCCAGCAGTCCAGCGGGAGGGTCCTACAATGAGCAGTTCTTC. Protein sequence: CASSPAGGSYNEQFF.